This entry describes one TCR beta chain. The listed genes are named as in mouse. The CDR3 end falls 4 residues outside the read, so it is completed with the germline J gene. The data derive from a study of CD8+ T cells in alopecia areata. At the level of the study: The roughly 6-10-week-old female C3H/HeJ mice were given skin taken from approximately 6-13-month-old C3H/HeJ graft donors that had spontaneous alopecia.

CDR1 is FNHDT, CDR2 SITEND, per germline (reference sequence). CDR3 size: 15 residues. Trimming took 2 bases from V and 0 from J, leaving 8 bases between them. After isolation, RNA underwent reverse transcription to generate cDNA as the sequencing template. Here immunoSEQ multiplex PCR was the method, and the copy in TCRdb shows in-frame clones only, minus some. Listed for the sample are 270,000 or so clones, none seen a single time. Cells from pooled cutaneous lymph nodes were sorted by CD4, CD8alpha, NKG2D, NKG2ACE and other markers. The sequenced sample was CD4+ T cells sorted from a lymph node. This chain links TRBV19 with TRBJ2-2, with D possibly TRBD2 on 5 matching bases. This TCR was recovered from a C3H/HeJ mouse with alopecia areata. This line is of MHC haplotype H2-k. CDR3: CASSMAGTNTGQLYF. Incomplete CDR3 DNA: TGTGCCAGCAGTATGGCTGGGACAAACACCGGG.